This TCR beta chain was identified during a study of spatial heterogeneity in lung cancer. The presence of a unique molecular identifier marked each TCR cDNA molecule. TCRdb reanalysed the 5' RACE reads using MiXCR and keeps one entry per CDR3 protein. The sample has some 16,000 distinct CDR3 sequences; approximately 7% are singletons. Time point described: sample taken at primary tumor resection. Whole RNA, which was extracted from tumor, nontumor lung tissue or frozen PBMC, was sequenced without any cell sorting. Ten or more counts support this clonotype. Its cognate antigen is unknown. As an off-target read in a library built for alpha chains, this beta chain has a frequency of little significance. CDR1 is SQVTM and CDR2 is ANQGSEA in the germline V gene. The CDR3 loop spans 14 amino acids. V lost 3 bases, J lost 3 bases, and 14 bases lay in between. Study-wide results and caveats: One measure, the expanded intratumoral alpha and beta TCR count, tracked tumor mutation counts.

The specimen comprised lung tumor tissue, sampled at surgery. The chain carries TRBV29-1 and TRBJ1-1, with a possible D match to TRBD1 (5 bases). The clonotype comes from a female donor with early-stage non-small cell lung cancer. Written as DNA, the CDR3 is TGCAGCGTTGATGGGGCCTCAAAGGACACTGAAGCTTTCTTT. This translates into CSVDGASKDTEAFF.